This T cell receptor beta chain was sequenced in a study of blood T cells in healthy people across ages. General study findings and limits: TCR beta diversity tracked closely with naive T cell percentage.

The second PCR ran roughly 7 to 11 cycles with a sample-barcoded 5' primer and J-beta primers. TCRdb analysed the 5' RACE reads with MiXCR anew, one entry per CDR3 protein. The data contain around 1,000,000 distinct CDR3 sequences, 25% of them singletons. Germline V gives CDR1 SGHTA, CDR2 FQGNSA. V gave up 1 base and J gave up 10 bases, with 6 bases separating them. The CDR3 totals 11 residues. This clonotype has a handful of counts. Its antigen is currently unknown. This sample also belongs to another study, concerning T cells of mothers and their children.

The source material was blood. The TCR was taken from a girl aged 2 to 10 in good health. V is TRBV7-2 and J is TRBJ2-3; D perhaps matches TRBD2 (5 bases). The CDR3 DNA reads as TGTGCCAGCAGCTTAGAAGCGGCGCAGTATTTT. Translated, it gives CASSLEAAQYF. The complete variable domain, with remaining parts taken from reference TRBV7-2 and TRBJ2-3, reads GAGVSQSPSNKVTEKGKDVELRCDPISGHTALYWYRQSLGQGLEFLIYFQGNSAPDKSGLPSDRFSAERTGGSVSTLTIQRTQQEDSAVYLCASSLEAAQYFGPGTRLTVL.